The entry below gives a single TCR beta chain sequence along with its context. Sequencing used immunoSEQ multiplex PCR; TCRdb keeps in-frame clones, though not all of them. Of 75,000 to 95,000 clones listed, 92% are singletons. This record comes from a study of technical replicates of blood from a handful of donors. This CDR3 comprises 15 residues. CDR1 and CDR2 from the germline V gene are SGHTA and FQGNSA. V lost 6 bases, J lost 2 bases, and 14 bases lay in between. The sample was T cells isolated from PBMCs. The rearrangement uses TRBV7-2 and TRBJ1-3; D is unclear. The receptor's source is a human donor in good health. The CDR3 nucleotides read TGTGCCAGCAGTCTACGGGGTGGAACTGGAAACACCATATATTTT. This encodes CASSLRGGTGNTIYF.